This T cell receptor delta chain appears in the sequencing data of a study of gammadelta T cells in human blood (TCRdb year 2020). Relative to its sample, this clone is large (0.1 to 1%). The antigen this receptor binds is unknown. No base qualities exist here, and no much larger clone lies one base off it. The CDR3, cysteine through phenylalanine, is 16 amino acids long. The CDR3 DNA has 48 bases and is translated from base 1. CDR1 TSESDYY and CDR2 QEAYKQQN were looked up in the germline V gene. Paper-wide results and their limitations: The study reported that microbial exposure appeared to drive polyclonal expansion of innate gamma-delta T cells immediately after birth.

Library prep was done by RT-PCR. The instrument was an Illumina MiSeq. TCRdb processed the public reads again with the CATT caller, after which rows with matching DNA were combined. This sample comprises about 1,200 delta-chain clones, 1.7% of them detected only once. About 15% of the sample rests with the top ten. The chain joins TRAV38-2/DV8 to TRDJ1, with TRDD3 perhaps the D gene, on 6 matching bases. The TCR was taken from a human donor. Sequenced material: non-Vgamma9Vdelta2 gamma-delta T cells from adult blood. This receptor has the CDR3 CAREELGGWGTDKLIF. The nucleotide sequence reads TGTGCGAGAGAGGAGTTGGGGGGCTGGGGCACCGATAAACTCATCTTT.